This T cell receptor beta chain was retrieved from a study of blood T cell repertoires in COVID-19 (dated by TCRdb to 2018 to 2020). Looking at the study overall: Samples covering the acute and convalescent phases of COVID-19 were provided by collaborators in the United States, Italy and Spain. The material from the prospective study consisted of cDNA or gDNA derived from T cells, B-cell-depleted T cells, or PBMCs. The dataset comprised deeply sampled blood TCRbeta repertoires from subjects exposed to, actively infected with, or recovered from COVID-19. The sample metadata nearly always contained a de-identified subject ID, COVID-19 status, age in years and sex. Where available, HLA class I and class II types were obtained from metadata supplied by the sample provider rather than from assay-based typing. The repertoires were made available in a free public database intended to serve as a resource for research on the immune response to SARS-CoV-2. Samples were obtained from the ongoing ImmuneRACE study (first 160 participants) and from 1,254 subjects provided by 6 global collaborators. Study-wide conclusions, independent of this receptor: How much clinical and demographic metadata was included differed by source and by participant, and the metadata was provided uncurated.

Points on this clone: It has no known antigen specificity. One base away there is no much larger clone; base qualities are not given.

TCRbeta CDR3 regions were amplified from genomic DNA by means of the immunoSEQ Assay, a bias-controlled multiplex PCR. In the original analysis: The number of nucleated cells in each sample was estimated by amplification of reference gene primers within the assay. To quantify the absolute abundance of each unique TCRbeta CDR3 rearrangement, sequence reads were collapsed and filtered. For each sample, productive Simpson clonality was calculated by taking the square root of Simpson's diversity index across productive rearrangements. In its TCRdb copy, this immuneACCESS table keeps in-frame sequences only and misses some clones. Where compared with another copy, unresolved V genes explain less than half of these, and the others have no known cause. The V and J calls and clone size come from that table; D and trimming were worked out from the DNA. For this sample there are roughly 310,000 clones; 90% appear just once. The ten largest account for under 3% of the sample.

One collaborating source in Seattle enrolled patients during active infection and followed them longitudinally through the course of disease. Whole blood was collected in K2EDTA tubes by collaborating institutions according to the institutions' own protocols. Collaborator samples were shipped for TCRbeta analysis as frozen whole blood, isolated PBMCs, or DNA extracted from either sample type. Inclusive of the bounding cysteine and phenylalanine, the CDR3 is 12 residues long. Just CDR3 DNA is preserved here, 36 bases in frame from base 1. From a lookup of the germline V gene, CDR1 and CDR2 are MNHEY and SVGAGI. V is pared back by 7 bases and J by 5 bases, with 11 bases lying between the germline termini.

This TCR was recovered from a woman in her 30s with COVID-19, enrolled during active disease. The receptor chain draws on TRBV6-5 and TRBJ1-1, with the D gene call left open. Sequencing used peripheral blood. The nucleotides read TGTGCCAGCAACGACCCGGGGACTGAAGCTTTCTTT. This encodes CASNDPGTEAFF.